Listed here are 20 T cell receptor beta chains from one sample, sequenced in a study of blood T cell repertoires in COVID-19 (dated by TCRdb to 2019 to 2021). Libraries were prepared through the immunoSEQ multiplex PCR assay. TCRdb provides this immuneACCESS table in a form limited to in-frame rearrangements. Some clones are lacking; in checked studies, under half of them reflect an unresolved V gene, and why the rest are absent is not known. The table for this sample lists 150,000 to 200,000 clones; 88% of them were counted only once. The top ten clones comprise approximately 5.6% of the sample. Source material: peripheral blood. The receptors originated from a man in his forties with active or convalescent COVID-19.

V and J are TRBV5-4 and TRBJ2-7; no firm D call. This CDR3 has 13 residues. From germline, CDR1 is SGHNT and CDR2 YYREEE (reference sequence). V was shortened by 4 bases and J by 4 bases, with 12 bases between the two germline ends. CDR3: CASSPLPGYEQYF. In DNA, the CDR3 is TGTGCCAGCAGCCCTCTTCCCGGGTACGAGCAGTACTTC. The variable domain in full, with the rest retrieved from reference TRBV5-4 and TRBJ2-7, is ETGVTQSPTHLIKTRGQQVTLRCSSQSGHNTVSWYQQALGQGPQFIFQYYREEENGRGNFPPRFSGLQFPNYSSELNVNALELDDSALYLCASSPLPGYEQYFGPGTRLTVT.

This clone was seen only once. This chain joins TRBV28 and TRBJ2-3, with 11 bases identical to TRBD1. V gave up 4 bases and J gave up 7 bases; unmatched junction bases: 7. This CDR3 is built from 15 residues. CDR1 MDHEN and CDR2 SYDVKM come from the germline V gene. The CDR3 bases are TGTGCCAGCAGTTCCTGGACAGGGGGCACGTATACGCAGTATTTT. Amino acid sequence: CASSSWTGGTYTQYF.

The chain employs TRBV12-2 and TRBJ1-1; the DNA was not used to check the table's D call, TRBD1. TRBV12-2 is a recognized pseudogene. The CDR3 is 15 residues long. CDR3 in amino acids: CASRLTGTGDTEAFF. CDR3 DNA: TGTGCAAGTCGCCTGACCGGGACAGGGGACACTGAAGCTTTCTTT.

CDR3 region: CASSHNPQQGADSPLHF. The CDR3 DNA sequence: TGTGCCAGCAGCCATAATCCCCAACAGGGGGCTGATTCACCCCTCCACTTT. The chain uses TRBV4-2 and TRBJ1-6; 9 nucleotides agree with TRBD1. V lost 3 bases to trimming and J lost 8 bases; unmatched junction nucleotides: 11. This CDR3 has 17 residues. Germline values: CDR1 LGHNA, CDR2 YNFKEQ.

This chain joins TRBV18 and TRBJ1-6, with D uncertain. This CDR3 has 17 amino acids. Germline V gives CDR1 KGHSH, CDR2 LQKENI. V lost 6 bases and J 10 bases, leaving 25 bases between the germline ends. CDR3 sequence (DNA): TGTGCCAGCTCCCCCGAGGCCCCCGGCAACCTGGCATCACCCCTCCACTTT. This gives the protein CASSPEAPGNLASPLHF.

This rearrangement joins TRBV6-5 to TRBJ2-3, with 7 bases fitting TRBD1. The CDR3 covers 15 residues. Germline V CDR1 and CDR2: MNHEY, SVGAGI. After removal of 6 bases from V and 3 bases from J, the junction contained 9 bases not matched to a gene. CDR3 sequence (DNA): TGTGCCAGCAGCCTCACAGGGGCATCGACAGATACGCAGTATTTT. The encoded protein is CASSLTGASTDTQYF.

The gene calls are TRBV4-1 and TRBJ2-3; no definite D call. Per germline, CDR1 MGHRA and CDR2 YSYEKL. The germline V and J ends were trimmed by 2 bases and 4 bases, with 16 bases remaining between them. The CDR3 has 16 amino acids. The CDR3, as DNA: TGCGCCAGCAGCCAAATAGTAGTCCCCGGAGCAGATACGCAGTATTTT. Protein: CASSQIVVPGADTQYF.

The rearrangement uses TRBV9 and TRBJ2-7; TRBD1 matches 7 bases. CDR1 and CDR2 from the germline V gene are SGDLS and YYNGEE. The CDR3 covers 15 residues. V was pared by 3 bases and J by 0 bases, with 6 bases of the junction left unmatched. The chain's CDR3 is CASSAGQQPSYEQYF. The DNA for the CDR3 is TGTGCCAGCAGCGCGGGACAGCAACCCTCCTACGAGCAGTACTTC.

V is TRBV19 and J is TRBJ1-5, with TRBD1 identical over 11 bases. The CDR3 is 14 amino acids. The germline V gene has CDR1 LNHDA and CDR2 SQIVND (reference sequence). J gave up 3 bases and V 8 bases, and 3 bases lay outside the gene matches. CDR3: CASGTGGSNQPQHF. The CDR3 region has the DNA TGTGCCAGTGGGACAGGGGGTTCCAATCAGCCCCAGCATTTT.

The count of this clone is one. The CDR3, as DNA: TGTGCCAGCAGCTTAGTCATTGGCCAAAACATTCAGTACTTC. This translates into CASSLVIGQNIQYF. The V and J genes are TRBV7-2 and TRBJ2-4; no reliable D call. This CDR3 has 14 amino acids. Germline V gene data show CDR1 as SGHTA and CDR2 as FQGNSA. V was pared by 1 base and J by 5 bases, with 9 bases between.

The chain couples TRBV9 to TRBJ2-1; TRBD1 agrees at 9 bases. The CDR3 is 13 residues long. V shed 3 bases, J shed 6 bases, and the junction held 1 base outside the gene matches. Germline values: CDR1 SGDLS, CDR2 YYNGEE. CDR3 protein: CASSEDRGNEQFF. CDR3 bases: TGTGCCAGCAGCGAGGACAGGGGCAATGAGCAGTTCTTC. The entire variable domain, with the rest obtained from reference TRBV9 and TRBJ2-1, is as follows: DSGVTQTPKHLITATGQRVTLRCSPRSGDLSVYWYQQSLDQGLQFLIQYYNGEERAKGNILERFSAQQFPDLHSELNLSSLELGDSALYFCASSEDRGNEQFFGPGTRLTVL.

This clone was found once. The CDR3 reads CASSQETRPPGNTEAFF. The CDR3 DNA sequence: TGTGCCAGCAGCCAAGAGACCAGGCCCCCCGGGAACACTGAAGCTTTCTTT. The genes are TRBV4-2 and TRBJ1-1; D is unresolved. The germline V gene has CDR1 LGHNA and CDR2 YNFKEQ. This CDR3 is built from 17 residues. The V end was cut by 0 bases, the J end by 1 base, with 15 bases between.

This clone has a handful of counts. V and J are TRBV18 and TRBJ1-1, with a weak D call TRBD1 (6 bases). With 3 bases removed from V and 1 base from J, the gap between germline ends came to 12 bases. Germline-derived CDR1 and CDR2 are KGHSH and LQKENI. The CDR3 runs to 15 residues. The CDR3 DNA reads TGTGCCAGCTCACCTCGTGGACAGCAGAACACTGAAGCTTTCTTT. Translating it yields CASSPRGQQNTEAFF. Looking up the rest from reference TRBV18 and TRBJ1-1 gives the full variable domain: NAGVMQNPRHLVRRRGQEARLRCSPMKGHSHVYWYRQLPEEGLKFMVYLQKENIIDESGMPKERFSAEFPKEGPSILRIQQVVRGDSAAYFCASSPRGQQNTEAFFGQGTRLTVV.

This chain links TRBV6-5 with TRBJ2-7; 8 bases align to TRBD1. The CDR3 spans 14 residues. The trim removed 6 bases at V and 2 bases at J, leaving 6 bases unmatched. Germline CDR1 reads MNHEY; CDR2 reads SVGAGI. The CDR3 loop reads CASSKTGDPYEQYF. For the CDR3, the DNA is TGTGCCAGCAGCAAGACAGGGGACCCCTACGAGCAGTACTTC.

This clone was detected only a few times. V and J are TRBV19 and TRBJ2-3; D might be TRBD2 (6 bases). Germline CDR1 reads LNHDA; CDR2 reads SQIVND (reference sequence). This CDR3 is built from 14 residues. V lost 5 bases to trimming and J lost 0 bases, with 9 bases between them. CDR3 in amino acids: CASSLGTSTDTQYF. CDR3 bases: TGTGCCAGTAGTCTCGGGACTAGCACAGATACGCAGTATTTT.

CDR3 region: CASSLTPGQGTEAFF. As DNA, the CDR3 is TGTGCCAGCAGTCTTACGCCGGGACAGGGGACTGAAGCTTTCTTT. V is TRBV6-4 and J is TRBJ1-1; 10 nucleotides match TRBD1. CDR1 and CDR2 from the germline V gene are MRHNA and SNTAGT. Germline trimming cut 5 bases from V and 5 bases from J; bases unmatched to any gene: 8. This CDR3 contains 15 residues.

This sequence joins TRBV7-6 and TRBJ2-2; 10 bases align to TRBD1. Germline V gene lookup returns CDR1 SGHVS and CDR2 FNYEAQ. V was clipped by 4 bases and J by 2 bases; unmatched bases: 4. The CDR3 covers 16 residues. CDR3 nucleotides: TGTGCCAGCAGCTCGACAGGGGGCAGTAACACCGGGGAGCTGTTTTTT. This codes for CASSSTGGSNTGELFF.

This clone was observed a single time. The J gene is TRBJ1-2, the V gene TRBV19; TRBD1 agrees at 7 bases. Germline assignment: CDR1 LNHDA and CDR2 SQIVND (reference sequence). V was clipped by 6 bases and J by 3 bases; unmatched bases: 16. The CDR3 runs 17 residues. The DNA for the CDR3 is TGTGCCAGTAGGAAAACGGACAGGTTGGGTATCGACTATGGCTACACCTTC. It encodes CASRKTDRLGIDYGYTF.

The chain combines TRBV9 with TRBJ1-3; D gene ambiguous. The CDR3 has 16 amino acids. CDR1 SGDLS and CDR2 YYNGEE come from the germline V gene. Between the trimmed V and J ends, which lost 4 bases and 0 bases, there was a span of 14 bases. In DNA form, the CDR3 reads TGTGCCAGCAGCATCAGGCCCGACTACTCTGGAAACACCATATATTTT. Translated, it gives CASSIRPDYSGNTIYF.

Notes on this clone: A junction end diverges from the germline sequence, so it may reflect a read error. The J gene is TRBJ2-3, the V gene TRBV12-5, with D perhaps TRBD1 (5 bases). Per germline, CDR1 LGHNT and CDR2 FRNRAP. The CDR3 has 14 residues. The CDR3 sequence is CVSALGLPGDTQYF. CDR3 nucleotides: TGTGTTAGTGCCTTGGGGCTCCCGGGAGATACGCAGTATTTT.